A selection of T cell receptor beta chains follows, all from one sample in a study of Ad26.COV2.S vaccination and SARS-CoV-2 variants. Assay used: immunoSEQ multiplex PCR; TCRdb lists only in-frame clones, some missing. The sample lists hundreds of thousands of clones; roughly 84% were seen once. The sample here was peripheral blood, taken in a trial of Ad26.COV2.S vaccine versus placebo. These receptors came from a person between 18 and 60 years old who received the Ad26.COV2.S COVID-19 vaccine or a placebo. The CDR3 runs from the conserved cysteine through the conserved F or W. A D gene is named only where the DNA matches it firmly. Clone sizes are given selectively: once, few, many, or a class where the clone is expanded.

J: TRBJ1-2
size: .
V: TRBV12-3/TRBV12-4
D: .
DNA: TGTGCCAGCAGCCCAGGGGCCCGCTATGGCTACACCTTC
CDR3: CASSPGARYGYTF

J: TRBJ1-5
size: .
V: TRBV12-5
D: .
DNA: TGTGCTAGTGTGATGGGAACCTATAGCAATCAGCCCCAGCATTTT
CDR3: CASVMGTYSNQPQHF

J: TRBJ1-2
size: .
V: TRBV5-4
D: TRBD1
DNA: TGTGCCAGCAGCTTGGTGACAGGGCGTAGCTACACCTTC
CDR3: CASSLVTGRSYTF

J: TRBJ2-5
size: .
V: TRBV6-5
D: .
DNA: TGTGCCAGCAGTCTTGCCCCCCTTCAAGAGACCCAGTACTTC
CDR3: CASSLAPLQETQYF

J: TRBJ1-1
size: .
V: TRBV18
D: .
DNA: TGTGCCAGCTCACCACCGGGAAACACTGAAGCTTTCTTT
CDR3: CASSPPGNTEAFF

J: TRBJ1-6
size: .
V: TRBV11-2
D: .
DNA: TGTGCCAGCAGCTTAGGGGGCCCCAGGAGCTCCTATAATTCACCCCTCCACTTT
CDR3: CASSLGGPRSSYNSPLHF

J: TRBJ1-1
size: .
V: TRBV11-3
D: .
DNA: TGTGCCAGCAGCATGGGACCGACTGTTGAAGCTTTCTTT
CDR3: CASSMGPTVEAFF

J: TRBJ2-2
size: .
V: TRBV5-5
D: .
DNA: TGTGCCAGCAGCCAAGGTGGGGCGAACACCGGGGAGCTGTTTTTT
CDR3: CASSQGGANTGELFF

J: TRBJ1-2
size: .
V: TRBV3-1/TRBV3-2
D: .
DNA: TGTGCCAGCAGCCTAAGGAGACAGAACGATGGCTACACCTTC
CDR3: CASSLRRQNDGYTF

J: TRBJ1-1
size: .
V: TRBV27
D: .
DNA: TGTGCCAGCAGTAGCTCACCCGGGATGAACACTGAAGCTTTCTTT
CDR3: CASSSSPGMNTEAFF

J: TRBJ1-1
size: .
V: TRBV7-8
D: .
DNA: TGTGCCAGCAGCTTATTCAGGGTGGGAGGGAACACTGAAGCTTTCTTT
CDR3: CASSLFRVGGNTEAFF

J: TRBJ1-4
size: .
V: TRBV5-4
D: TRBD1
DNA: TGTGCCAGCAGCTTGGGAACCCGGGGACAGGGGGTAGAAAAACTGTTTTTT
CDR3: CASSLGTRGQGVEKLFF

J: TRBJ1-1
size: .
V: TRBV3-1/TRBV3-2
D: TRBD1
DNA: TGTGCCAGCAGCCAGGGGACAGGGGATACTGAAGCTTTCTTT
CDR3: CASSQGTGDTEAFF

J: TRBJ2-1
size: .
V: TRBV18
D: TRBD1
DNA: TGTGCCAGCTCACCCCGGGACAGGGTCTACAATGAGCAGTTCTTC
CDR3: CASSPRDRVYNEQFF

J: TRBJ1-5
size: few
V: TRBV7-9
D: .
DNA: TGTGCCAGCAGCCCCGGGCAGGGAGATCAGCCCCAGCATTTT
CDR3: CASSPGQGDQPQHF

J: TRBJ2-7
size: .
V: TRBV11-1
D: .
DNA: TGTGCCAGCAGCTTAGGAAACAGAGCCTACGAGCAGTACTTC
CDR3: CASSLGNRAYEQYF

J: TRBJ1-1
size: .
V: TRBV7-9
D: .
DNA: TGTGCCAGCAGCTTATCCGGACTCAACGCTGAAGCTTTCTTT
CDR3: CASSLSGLNAEAFF

J: TRBJ1-1
size: .
V: TRBV25-1
D: .
DNA: TGTGCCAGCAGTGCCCCGGGGACTGAAGCTTTCTTT
CDR3: CASSAPGTEAFF

J: TRBJ1-2
size: .
V: TRBV25-1
D: TRBD1
DNA: TGTGCCAGCAGTGCGATCCCTGGACAGGGAGGTGGCTACACCTTC
CDR3: CASSAIPGQGGGYTF

J: TRBJ1-3
size: .
V: TRBV10-3
D: TRBD1
DNA: TGTGCCATCAGTGAGTCCCCGACAGGGGTTTACGCCTCTGGAAACACCATATATTTT
CDR3: CAISESPTGVYASGNTIYF

J: TRBJ1-1
size: .
V: TRBV6-5
D: .
DNA: TGTGCCAGCAGTCTACACGTTAACACTGAAGCTTTCTTT
CDR3: CASSLHVNTEAFF

J: TRBJ1-4
size: .
V: TRBV7-9
D: .
DNA: TGTGCCAGCAGCCCAGGGAATGAAAAACTGTTTTTT
CDR3: CASSPGNEKLFF

J: TRBJ1-2
size: few
V: TRBV19
D: TRBD1
DNA: TGTGCCAGTAGCAGGACAGGGGACTATGGCTACACCTTC
CDR3: CASSRTGDYGYTF

J: TRBJ1-2
size: .
V: TRBV6-4
D: .
DNA: TGTGCCACACATCGGGGGATCGATGGCTACACCTTC
CDR3: CATHRGIDGYTF

J: TRBJ2-7
size: once
V: TRBV6-5
D: .
DNA: TGTGCCAGCCGAAACACAATTCCATCCTACGAGCAGTACTTC
CDR3: CASRNTIPSYEQYF

J: TRBJ2-1
size: .
V: TRBV4-3
D: TRBD2
DNA: TGCGCCAGCAGCCCCGCCCCTCGCGGGGGGGAATACAATGAGCAGTTCTTC
CDR3: CASSPAPRGGEYNEQFF

J: TRBJ2-7
size: .
V: TRBV4-1
D: TRBD1
DNA: TGCGCCAGCAGCCATGCGGGACAGGGGTACGAGCAGTACTTC
CDR3: CASSHAGQGYEQYF

J: TRBJ1-2
size: .
V: TRBV6-5
D: .
DNA: TGTGCCAGCAGTTACTCAGGGGGGGACTATGGCTACACCTTC
CDR3: CASSYSGGDYGYTF